This section outlines one T cell receptor beta chain sequence together with its context. Its matching antigen is unknown. This sample was taken from a study of T cell repertoires in ileal Crohn's disease. For the study at large: Median disease duration was 7.9 years; 35% smoked at surgery. About half of patients got postoperative therapy: about a dozen thiopurines, around 18 anti-TNF.

The germline CDR1 and CDR2 sequences are MNHNS and SASEGT. The V segment lost 6 bases and the J segment 12 bases; nucleotides outside the gene matches: 9. This CDR3 region has 12 residues. Findings and caveats of the study: Endoscopic recurrence occurred in every patient whose clonality exceeded 26.8%. High-frequency clones were more common in sorted CD8 than CD4 cells.

Data came from immunoSEQ multiplex PCR; TCRdb stores just in-frame clones and leaves some out. The data show about 15,000 clones, 50% to 75% seen once. The TCR originated in an adult with Crohn's disease. What was sequenced was ileal tissue. The rearrangement uses TRBV6-1 and TRBJ1-1; 8 bases map to TRBD1. The CDR3 reads CASSAATGVTFF. DNA of the CDR3: TGTGCCAGCAGCGCCGCGACAGGGGTAACTTTCTTT.